Each of the 15 T cell receptor beta chains below was sequenced from the same sample in a study of cytomegalovirus exposure and HLA in healthy donors. 60 Vbeta and 13 Jbeta primers were used in PCR. Sequenced by immunoSEQ multiplex PCR; TCRdb stores in-frame clones only, minus some. Of about 160,000 clones listed, roughly 80% are singletons. Material for sequencing was PBMCs. These receptors were obtained from a woman aged 25 to 45 in good health and CMV-seropositive.

The chain employs TRBV6-5 and TRBJ1-1, with no clear D. Trimming pared 0 bases from V and 5 bases from J, leaving 10 bases between. Germline values: CDR1 MNHEY, CDR2 SVGAGI. The CDR3 totals 14 residues. CDR3 region: CASSYSLRGTEAFF. CDR3 DNA sequence: TGTGCCAGCAGTTACTCTCTCCGGGGAACTGAAGCTTTCTTT.

This chain connects TRBV7-2 to TRBJ2-2; 8 bases align to TRBD2. The CDR3 contains 18 residues. CDR1 SGHTA and CDR2 FQGNSA come from the germline V gene. V dropped 5 bases and J dropped 2; count of bases not matched to a gene: 13. DNA of the CDR3: TGTGCCAGCAGCGCCCGGCTAGCGGGCCCGTCCAACACCGGGGAGCTGTTTTTT. This encodes CASSARLAGPSNTGELFF. Variable domain in full (rest from reference TRBV7-2 and TRBJ2-2): GAGVSQSPSNKVTEKGKDVELRCDPISGHTALYWYRQSLGQGLEFLIYFQGNSAPDKSGLPSDRFSAERTGGSVSTLTIQRTQQEDSAVYLCASSARLAGPSNTGELFFGEGSRLTVL.

The chain couples TRBV5-5 to TRBJ2-3; 8 nucleotides match TRBD1. Losses at the gene ends were 2 bases for V and 2 bases for J; bases not matched to a gene: 10. CDR1 SGHKS and CDR2 YYEKEE come from the germline V gene (reference sequence). The CDR3 has 17 residues. CDR3 residues: CASSFGVRGLYTDTQYF. In DNA form, the CDR3 reads TGTGCCAGCAGCTTTGGGGTCAGGGGGCTCTACACAGATACGCAGTATTTT.

The chain employs TRBV5-1 and TRBJ1-1; D is unclear. CDR3 size: 13 residues. Germline V gene lookup returns CDR1 SGHRS and CDR2 YFSETQ. V lost 4 bases and J 3 bases, leaving 10 bases between the germline ends. The CDR3 coding sequence is TGCGCCAGCAGCCCCCTCCCGGACACTGAAGCTTTCTTT. It translates to CASSPLPDTEAFF.

The V call is TRBV9, the J call TRBJ2-6, with TRBD1 identical over 7 bases. The CDR3 runs 18 residues. CDR1 SGDLS and CDR2 YYNGEE come from the germline V gene. Unmatched junction bases numbered 11, after V lost 5 bases and J lost 0 bases. The CDR3 DNA is TGTGCCAGCAGTCAACGGGACAGTTTAGACTCTGGGGCCAACGTCCTGACTTTC. It translates to CASSQRDSLDSGANVLTF.

J is TRBJ2-2 and V is TRBV7-6; D may be TRBD1 (5 bases). This CDR3 is built from 14 residues. V shed 6 bases and J shed 8 bases, with 16 bases lying between them. The V gene's germline CDR1 is SGHVS and CDR2 FNYEAQ. The CDR3 sequence is CASRPTVGRGELFF. CDR3 DNA: TGTGCCAGCAGGCCCACGGTGGGGCGAGGGGAGCTGTTTTTT.

The V call is TRBV5-1, the J call TRBJ2-7, with 8 nucleotides matching TRBD1. V lost 0 bases, J lost 2 bases, and 4 bases stayed unmatched. The CDR3 totals 15 residues. Germline V lookup: CDR1 SGHRS, CDR2 YFSETQ. The CDR3 coding sequence is TGCGCCAGCAGCTTGGGACAGGGGCGGACCTACGAGCAGTACTTC. Its translation is CASSLGQGRTYEQYF.

The chain joins TRBV11-3 to TRBJ2-5, with D perhaps matching TRBD1 (5 bases). Trimming stripped 6 bases from V and 1 base from J, with 18 bases between. CDR1 is SGHNT and CDR2 is YENEEA in the germline V gene. This CDR3 is built from 16 residues. CDR3: CASSRLGRDGQETQYF. The CDR3 nucleotides are TGTGCCAGCAGTAGACTGGGGCGAGATGGCCAAGAGACCCAGTACTTC.

The rearrangement links TRBV30 to TRBJ2-5; D uncertain. V lost 3 bases, J lost 7 bases, and 15 bases lay in between. This CDR3 contains 13 residues. Germline CDR1 and CDR2: GTSNPN and SVGIG (reference sequence). CDR3 region: CAWSILPHGTQYF. The CDR3 DNA reads as TGTGCCTGGAGCATACTACCCCATGGGACCCAGTACTTC.

The chain combines TRBV7-9 with TRBJ2-1; TRBD1 matches 7 bases. Germline CDR1 and CDR2: SEHNR and FQNEAQ (reference sequence). The CDR3 covers 14 residues. V shed 5 bases and J 5 bases; nucleotides not matched to a gene: 6. CDR3 in DNA: TGTGCCAGCAGCCCCCGGGACAGAAACAATGAGCAGTTCTTC. Encoded protein: CASSPRDRNNEQFF.

This clone was observed a few times. The rearrangement uses TRBV2 and TRBJ1-6; 8 bases map to TRBD1. V trimming: 4 bases; J trimming: 7 bases; junction bases outside the gene matches: 0. Germline lookup yields CDR1 SNHLY and CDR2 FYNNEI. The CDR3 loop spans 13 amino acids. The CDR3 spells CASSGQGNSPLHF. In nucleotides, the CDR3 is TGTGCCAGCAGTGGACAGGGGAATTCACCCCTCCACTTT. Supplemented by reference TRBV2 and TRBJ1-6, the full variable domain reads EPEVTQTPSHQVTQMGQEVILRCVPISNHLYFYWYRQILGQKVEFLVSFYNNEISEKSEIFDDQFSVERPDGSNFTLKIRSTKLEDSAMYFCASSGQGNSPLHFGNGTRLTVT.

The CDR3 DNA sequence: TGTGCCAGCAGTGAGGTGGACAGGGATAGCGAGCAGTACTTC. It is translated as CASSEVDRDSEQYF. The rearrangement uses TRBV2 and TRBJ2-7; 8 bases are shared with TRBD1. The ends lost 3 bases at V and 6 bases at J; junction bases unmatched: 7. The CDR3 consists of 14 residues. Germline CDR1 reads SNHLY; CDR2 reads FYNNEI. The full variable domain, with the rest looked up from reference TRBV2 and TRBJ2-7, is EPEVTQTPSHQVTQMGQEVILRCVPISNHLYFYWYRQILGQKVEFLVSFYNNEISEKSEIFDDQFSVERPDGSNFTLKIRSTKLEDSAMYFCASSEVDRDSEQYFGPGTRLTVT.

The genes are TRBV9 and TRBJ1-1, with D possibly TRBD1 on 6 matching bases. The CDR3 is 14 residues long. V gave up 4 bases and J gave up 3 bases, with 13 bases separating them. Germline V gene data show CDR1 as SGDLS and CDR2 as YYNGEE. CDR3 amino acids: CASSSAGEHTEAFF. The CDR3 DNA is TGTGCCAGCAGCAGTGCAGGGGAGCACACTGAAGCTTTCTTT.

The V and J genes are TRBV9 and TRBJ1-1; tentatively, D is TRBD1 (5 bases). Germline values: CDR1 SGDLS, CDR2 YYNGEE. The CDR3 loop spans 14 amino acids. The germline V and J ends were trimmed by 0 bases and 3 bases, with 9 bases remaining between them. The CDR3 DNA reads TGTGCCAGCAGCGTAGACGGGGGGGACACTGAAGCTTTCTTT. It translates to CASSVDGGDTEAFF.

This clone occurred once. The chain couples TRBV9 to TRBJ2-1; D is ambiguous. Germline loops: CDR1 SGDLS, CDR2 YYNGEE. This CDR3 contains 15 residues. V was shortened by 0 bases and J by 5 bases, with 12 bases between the two germline ends. The CDR3 is CASSVGVGRHNEQFF. CDR3 DNA sequence: TGTGCCAGCAGCGTAGGGGTTGGGCGCCACAATGAGCAGTTCTTC.